A single sample gave rise to the 15 T cell receptor beta chains below, sequenced in a study of T-cell memory formation after mild COVID-19. One entry per CDR3 protein results from TCRdb running MiXCR on the 5' RACE reads. The table lists hundreds of thousands of distinct CDR3 sequences, about a fifth of them singletons. The sample consisted of PBMCs or a T cell subset sorted from them (not recorded which). The receptors here all came from an adult woman who had mild COVID-19 (a few samples of this study predate the infection). Cell type and time point are not known.

This clonotype has just a few counts. The V gene is TRBV12-5, the J gene TRBJ2-1, with 7 bases identical to TRBD2. The germline V gene has CDR1 LGHNT and CDR2 FRNRAP. The CDR3 length is 16 residues. Germline trimming cut 1 base from V and 2 bases from J; bases unmatched to any gene: 5. CDR3 loop: CASGLGLAGPYNEQFF. The CDR3 DNA reads as TGTGCTAGTGGTTTGGGACTAGCCGGGCCCTACAATGAGCAGTTCTTC.

The chain employs TRBV24-1 and TRBJ1-5; D uncertain. The CDR3 consists of 14 residues. V gave up 4 bases and J gave up 5 bases, with 11 bases separating them. Germline V CDR1 and CDR2: KGHDR, SFDVKD. CDR3 region: CATSDWTGDQPQHF. The CDR3 region has the DNA TGTGCCACCAGTGACTGGACGGGAGATCAGCCCCAGCATTTT.

This chain uses TRBV19 with TRBJ2-5, with a possible D match to TRBD1 (5 bases). V lost 9 bases to trimming and J lost 3 bases, with 14 bases between them. The CDR3 runs 13 residues. Per the germline V gene, CDR1 is LNHDA and CDR2 is SQIVND (reference sequence). CDR3 sequence reads: CASRGRAKETQYF. CDR3 coding DNA: TGTGCCAGCCGAGGCAGGGCAAAAGAGACCCAGTACTTC.

The chain recombines TRBV19 with TRBJ1-1; D perhaps matches TRBD1 (5 bases). Germline lookup yields CDR1 LNHDA and CDR2 SQIVND (reference sequence). V gave up 8 bases and J gave up 0 bases, with 10 bases separating them. This CDR3 has 13 amino acids. The CDR3 DNA sequence: TGTGCCAGTTACAGGAGCATGAACACTGAAGCTTTCTTT. Translated, it gives CASYRSMNTEAFF. Full variable domain (outside the CDR3, taken from reference TRBV19 and TRBJ1-1): DGGITQSPKYLFRKEGQNVTLSCEQNLNHDAMYWYRQDPGQGLRLIYYSQIVNDFQKGDIAEGYSVSREKKESFPLTVTSAQKNPTAFYLCASYRSMNTEAFFGQGTRLTVV.

The chain recombines TRBV24-1 with TRBJ2-3, with D possibly being TRBD2 (5 bases). CDR3 size: 11 residues. CDR1 is KGHDR, CDR2 SFDVKD, per germline. Trimming took 3 bases from V and 13 from J, leaving 10 bases between them. CDR3 sequence reads: CATSDQAGKYF. In DNA form, the CDR3 reads TGTGCCACCAGTGATCAAGCCGGGAAGTATTTT.

The V call is TRBV5-1, the J call TRBJ2-1; the match to TRBD2 covers 9 bases. This CDR3 is built from 16 residues. Trimming cost V 5 bases and J 9 bases; bases outside gene matches: 15. Germline values: CDR1 SGHRS, CDR2 YFSETQ. CDR3 sequence: CASSLEISGGRIEQFF. CDR3 nucleotide sequence: TGCGCCAGCAGTTTAGAAATTAGCGGGGGTAGGATTGAGCAGTTCTTC.

This clonotype came up a few times. The CDR3 is CASSLIWGNEQFF. CDR3 DNA: TGTGCCAGCAGTTTAATATGGGGCAATGAGCAGTTCTTC. V is TRBV12-3 or TRBV12-4 and J is TRBJ2-1, with D unresolved. The CDR3 covers 13 residues. V shed 2 bases and J shed 6 bases, with 8 bases lying between them.

This clonotype was seen more than once but under ten times. The rearrangement joins TRBV12-5 to TRBJ2-7, with 7 bases that match TRBD1. The CDR3 contains 17 residues. Germline loops: CDR1 LGHNT, CDR2 FRNRAP. V gave up 1 base and J gave up 3 bases; unmatched junction bases: 12. For the CDR3, the DNA is TGTGCTAGTGGTTTGGCTCCCTTGACAGGGTCGGGCTACGAGCAGTACTTC. Its protein product is CASGLAPLTGSGYEQYF.

The chain has TRBV29-1 and TRBJ1-2, with a weak D call TRBD1 (6 bases). V was pared by 6 bases and J by 7 bases, with 18 bases between. This CDR3 comprises 13 residues. The germline gives CDR1 SQVTM, CDR2 ANQGSEA. CDR3 sequence (DNA): TGCAGCGTCCCCCGGGGGGCGGCACCTGGCTACACCTTC. Translating gives CSVPRGAAPGYTF.

This clonotype was seen a handful of times. The chain couples TRBV4-2 to TRBJ2-7, with D tentatively TRBD1 (6 bases). Between the trimmed V and J ends, which lost 1 base and 6 bases, there was a span of 19 bases. The CDR3 runs to 16 residues. Germline values: CDR1 LGHNA, CDR2 YNFKEQ. The CDR3 DNA is TGTGCCAGCAGCCAAGTAAGGGTCCTGGGGGCTGCCGAGCAGTACTTC. As protein: CASSQVRVLGAAEQYF.

This clonotype was detected a few times. V is TRBV29-1 and J is TRBJ2-7; D ambiguous. The CDR3 is made up of 12 amino acids. Germline values: CDR1 SQVTM, CDR2 ANQGSEA. Deletions cut 4 bases from V and 2 bases from J, with 9 bases between. This chain's CDR3 is CSVGGSTYEQYF. Here the CDR3 DNA reads TGCAGCGTTGGAGGCAGCACCTACGAGCAGTACTTC.

The gene calls are TRBV3-1 and TRBJ2-5; 13 bases are a match to TRBD2. J gave up 7 bases and V 6 bases, and 8 bases lay outside the gene matches. The length of the CDR3 is 15 residues. Germline assignment: CDR1 LGHDT and CDR2 YNNKEL (reference sequence). CDR3 protein: CASSPSTSGRMTQYF. The CDR3 DNA reads TGTGCCAGCAGTCCCTCGACTAGCGGGAGGATGACCCAGTACTTC.

This clonotype turned up a few times. The rearrangement uses TRBV4-3 and TRBJ2-7; 7 bases align to TRBD2. CDR1 and CDR2 from the germline V gene are LGHNA and YSLEER. The length of the CDR3 is 15 residues. V lost 0 bases to trimming and J lost 0 bases; unmatched junction nucleotides: 2. DNA for the CDR3: TGCGCCAGCAGCCAAGAGGGAGGGATCTCCTACGAGCAGTACTTC. It specifies CASSQEGGISYEQYF.

The V call is TRBV12-3 or TRBV12-4, the J call TRBJ1-2, with TRBD1 identical over 7 bases. V was clipped by 5 bases and J by 8 bases; unmatched bases: 8. The CDR3 has 13 residues. For the CDR3, the DNA is TGTGCCAGCAGTCGCGGACAGGCCGGGGGCTACACCTTC. It yields the protein CASSRGQAGGYTF.

The chain combines TRBV27 with TRBJ1-2; D remains unclear. The CDR3 is 15 amino acids. The germline gives CDR1 MNHEY, CDR2 SMNVEV (reference sequence). Trimming removed 8 bases at V and 4 bases at J, with 20 bases between. The CDR3 DNA follows: TGTGCCAGCGCAAGAGGCCTCGCCGGGAGCTATGGCTACACCTTC. Translation: CASARGLAGSYGYTF.